Each of the 7 T cell receptor beta chains below was sequenced from the same sample in a study of identical twins (dated by TCRdb to the mid-2010s). Libraries were constructed by 5' RACE. The listed sequencing device is Illumina HiSeq 2000. TCRdb ran its own pipeline on the public reads, namely fastp trimming at Q25 and MiXCR clone calling, and kept in-frame beta chains. A single entry per CDR3 protein holds the most common genes and DNA from its merged rows. Present in this sample are 1.5 million or so distinct CDR3 sequences, under 35% of which were seen just once. Clones ranked in the top ten supply about 0.27% of the sample. The sample consisted of cord blood. The receptors originated from a newborn girl in good health.

This chain links TRBV6-6 with TRBJ1-1; D perhaps matches TRBD1 (6 bases). CDR3 size: 14 residues. V was clipped by 1 base and J by 3 bases, with 9 bases between them. CDR1 is MNHNY and CDR2 is SVGAGI in the germline V gene (reference sequence). The CDR3 here is CASSYFPGDTEAFF. In nucleotides, the CDR3 is TGTGCCAGCAGTTACTTCCCAGGGGACACTGAAGCTTTCTTT.

This clonotype was seen a few times. This CDR3 is CASSRTGAPYGYTF. The CDR3 DNA is TGTGCCAGCAGCCGAACAGGGGCTCCCTATGGCTACACCTTC. The chain uses TRBV27 and TRBJ1-2; 7 nucleotides agree with TRBD1. V lost 6 bases and J lost 4; bases outside the gene matches: 8. Germline CDR1 and CDR2: MNHEY and SMNVEV (reference sequence). This CDR3 has 14 residues.

This clonotype was detected many times. CDR3 DNA: TGTGCCAGCAGTTTAGAGGGGGGCGGGTATGGCTACACCTTC. It specifies CASSLEGGGYGYTF. The chain links TRBV12-3 or TRBV12-4 to TRBJ1-2; perhaps TRBD1 as D (6 bases). The CDR3 length is 14 residues. V lost 1 base and J 5 bases, leaving 11 bases between the germline ends.

This clonotype showed up just a few times. J is TRBJ2-1 and V is TRBV6-2 or TRBV6-3; 8 nucleotides match TRBD2. Germline CDR1 and CDR2: MNHEY and SVGEGT. CDR3 size: 15 residues. V lost 5 bases to trimming and J lost 2 bases; unmatched junction nucleotides: 5. In DNA, the CDR3 is TGTGCCAGCAGTACGACTAGCGCACCCTACAATGAGCAGTTCTTC. It encodes CASSTTSAPYNEQFF.

The DNA for the CDR3 is TGTGCCGGCGGTCTGACTAGAGGCACAGATACGCAGTATTTT. This sequence encodes CAGGLTRGTDTQYF. The J gene is TRBJ2-3, the V gene TRBV2; D is possibly TRBD2 (6 bases). The CDR3 spans 14 residues. Germline V gene data show CDR1 as SNHLY and CDR2 as FYNNEI. The V end lost 11 bases, the J end lost 1 base, and 16 bases lay between the germline ends.

This clonotype was recorded a few times. The rearrangement uses TRBV20-1 and TRBJ2-5, with 10 nucleotides matching TRBD2. In germline, CDR1 is DFQATT, CDR2 SNEGSKA (reference sequence). The trim removed 4 bases at V and 1 base at J, leaving 9 bases unmatched. The CDR3 totals 16 residues. CDR3 coding DNA: TGCAGTGCTACGCCAACAGCTAGCGGGAGCCAAGAGACCCAGTACTTC. The encoded protein is CSATPTASGSQETQYF.

The V call is TRBV28, the J call TRBJ1-2; 7 positions match TRBD1. The CDR3 has 14 amino acids. Trimming removed 5 bases from V and 7 bases from J; junction bases left unmatched: 10. The germline V gene has CDR1 MDHEN and CDR2 SYDVKM. CDR3 DNA: TGTGCCAGCAGTCCCCCAGAGGGGGCGGGTGGCTACACCTTC. This sequence encodes CASSPPEGAGGYTF.